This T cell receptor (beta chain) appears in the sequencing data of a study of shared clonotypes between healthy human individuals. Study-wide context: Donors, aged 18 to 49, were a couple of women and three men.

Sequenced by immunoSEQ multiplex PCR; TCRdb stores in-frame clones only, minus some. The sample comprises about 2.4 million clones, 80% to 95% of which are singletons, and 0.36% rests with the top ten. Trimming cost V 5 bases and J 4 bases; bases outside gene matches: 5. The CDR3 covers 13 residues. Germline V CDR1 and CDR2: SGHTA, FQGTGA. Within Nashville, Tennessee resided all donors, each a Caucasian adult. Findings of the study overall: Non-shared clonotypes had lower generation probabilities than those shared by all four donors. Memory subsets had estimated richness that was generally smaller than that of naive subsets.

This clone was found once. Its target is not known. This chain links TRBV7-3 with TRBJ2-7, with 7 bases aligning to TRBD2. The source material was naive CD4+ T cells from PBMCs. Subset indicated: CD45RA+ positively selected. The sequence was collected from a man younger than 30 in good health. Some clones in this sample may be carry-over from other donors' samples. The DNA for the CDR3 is TGTGCCAGCAGCCCGGGGCGGGGGTACGAGCAGTACTTC. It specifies CASSPGRGYEQYF.